Listed here are 11 T cell receptor beta chains from one sample, sequenced in a study of shared T cell receptors in the human thymus. Some clones are missing from TCRdb's copy, which holds only in-frame ones; the method was immunoSEQ multiplex PCR. The sample consists of 720,000 or so clones, 75% to 90% of them appearing once. These same data were also listed under a study on human thymus T cells.

The sequencing input was thymocytes. Every receptor here comes from a girl less than two years old with a congenital heart defect.

The chain carries TRBV2 and TRBJ2-3; 10 positions match TRBD1. The V gene end was trimmed by 9 bases and the J gene end by 1 base; junction bases not matched to a gene: 10. This CDR3 is 16 amino acids long. Looked up from germline, CDR1 is SNHLY and CDR2 is FYNNEI. The CDR3 loop is CASPGTGDRGTDTQYF. The CDR3 DNA is TGTGCCAGTCCCGGGACAGGGGACCGGGGCACAGATACGCAGTATTTT.

The chain couples TRBV4-2 to TRBJ1-1; tentatively, D is TRBD1 (6 bases). With 1 base removed from V and 6 bases from J, the gap between germline ends came to 6 bases. The CDR3 totals 12 residues. Germline V gives CDR1 LGHNA, CDR2 YNFKEQ. CDR3 region: CASSQAGAEAFF. In DNA form, the CDR3 reads TGTGCCAGCAGCCAAGCAGGGGCTGAAGCTTTCTTT.

The chain is built from TRBV7-3 and TRBJ2-3; D remains unclear. The CDR3 totals 14 residues. V was clipped by 1 base and J by 5 bases, with 10 bases between them. Germline lookup yields CDR1 SGHTA and CDR2 FQGTGA. The CDR3 region is CASSLSLSGDTQYF. The DNA of the CDR3 is TGTGCCAGCAGCTTAAGTCTCTCCGGAGATACGCAGTATTTT.

J is TRBJ2-5 and V is TRBV28; a weak D match, TRBD1 (5 bases). Germline CDR1 MDHEN, CDR2 SYDVKM. This CDR3 region has 14 residues. V was clipped by 2 bases and J by 1 base, with 8 bases between them. CDR3 sequence reads: CASSLTGPQETQYF. CDR3 bases: TGTGCCAGCAGTTTAACAGGACCCCAAGAGACCCAGTACTTC.

V gene TRBV5-1 combines with J gene TRBJ2-1; 10 nucleotides match TRBD2. The CDR3 has 17 amino acids. V lost 1 base to trimming and J lost 8 bases; unmatched junction nucleotides: 12. Germline CDR1 and CDR2: SGHRS and YFSETQ. The DNA of the CDR3 is TGCGCCAGCAGCTTGCGGGCTAAGCGGGGGGGATATGATGAGCAGTTCTTC. It translates to CASSLRAKRGGYDEQFF.

The chain links TRBV11-2 to TRBJ2-1; 11 nucleotides line up with TRBD2. Germline V gene lookup returns CDR1 SGHAT and CDR2 FQNNGV. The CDR3 sequence is 15 residues long. Trimming removed 5 bases from V and 5 bases from J; junction bases left unmatched: 5. The CDR3 spells CASSPNSGGDNEQFF. CDR3 sequence (DNA): TGTGCCAGCAGCCCTAATAGCGGGGGGGACAATGAGCAGTTCTTC. The full variable domain, its missing parts supplied by reference TRBV11-2 and TRBJ2-1, is EAGVAQSPRYKIIEKRQSVAFWCNPISGHATLYWYQQILGQGPKLLIQFQNNGVVDDSQLPKDRFSAERLKGVDSTLKIQPAKLEDSAVYLCASSPNSGGDNEQFFGPGTRLTVL.

This chain joins TRBV6-5 and TRBJ1-5; the D gene is possibly TRBD1 (6 bases). CDR3 length: 14 amino acids. Germline V gene sequence: CDR1 MNHEY, CDR2 SVGAGI. Trimming left V 4 bases short and J 5 bases short, with 12 bases between. The CDR3 nucleotides are TGTGCCAGCAGTTTGGTCAGGGGTCATCAGCCCCAGCATTTT. Encoded protein: CASSLVRGHQPQHF.

The chain carries TRBV6-5 and TRBJ1-2; D remains unclear. Germline CDR1 is MNHEY and CDR2 is SVGAGI. This CDR3 has 13 amino acids. Trimming took off 5 bases at V and 8 bases at J, with 15 bases between the two ends. This chain's CDR3 is CASSTFQAQGYTF. The CDR3 DNA sequence: TGTGCCAGCAGTACTTTCCAGGCTCAGGGCTACACCTTC.

The chain recombines TRBV5-6 with TRBJ1-1; 11 nucleotides match TRBD1. The germline V gene encodes CDR1 SGHDT and CDR2 YYEEEE. The CDR3 is 15 amino acids. V was clipped by 0 bases and J by 10 bases; unmatched bases: 8. The CDR3 loop is CASSLVGTGGEGAFF. The CDR3 DNA is TGTGCCAGCAGCTTGGTTGGGACAGGGGGAGAGGGAGCTTTCTTT.

This clone was detected only once. The chain joins TRBV19 to TRBJ2-1, with 12 bases that match TRBD2. CDR1 is LNHDA and CDR2 is SQIVND in the germline V gene (reference sequence). CDR3 length: 16 residues. J was trimmed by 6 bases and V by 5 bases; bases with no gene match: 8. This CDR3 reads CASSLILAGGPNEQFF. Written as DNA, the CDR3 is TGTGCCAGTAGTCTCATCCTAGCGGGGGGGCCCAATGAGCAGTTCTTC.

The CDR3 region has the DNA TGTGCCAGCAGCCCAGGGTCCGGCGAGCAGTACTTC. It yields the protein CASSPGSGEQYF. The rearrangement links TRBV6-1 to TRBJ2-7, with D maybe TRBD1 (5 bases). Per the germline V gene, CDR1 is MNHNS and CDR2 is SASEGT. CDR3 length: 12 amino acids. V was shortened by 6 bases and J by 6 bases, with 12 bases between the two germline ends.